This T cell receptor (beta chain) was retrieved from a study of cytomegalovirus exposure and HLA in healthy donors. On the study more broadly: One earlier analysis, a look at roughly 170 million T cells, found roughly 120 million unique TCR beta sequences.

From germline, CDR1 is MNHNS and CDR2 SASEGT. V shed 2 bases and J 7 bases; nucleotides not matched to a gene: 8. CDR3 length equals 16 residues. Amplification used 60 Vbeta primers and 13 Jbeta primers. Profiling relied on immunoSEQ multiplex PCR, and the TCRdb table lists in-frame clones only, not all of them. The sample carries 200,000 to 250,000 clones, more than 65% recorded once. J is TRBJ2-2 and V is TRBV6-1; the match to TRBD1 covers 9 bases. This TCR was sampled from a man aged 50 to 59 in good health and CMV-seronegative. Sequencing was done on a sample of PBMCs. This CDR3 is CASSERKGQGRGELFF. Written as DNA, the CDR3 is TGTGCCAGCAGTGAACGAAAAGGACAGGGGCGCGGGGAGCTGTTTTTT.